This T cell receptor (beta chain) was identified in a study of blood T cell repertoires in COVID-19. Background on the study: From the United States, Italy and Spain came samples of acute and convalescent COVID-19. Nucleic acid was either cDNA or gDNA, and it came from T cells, B-cell-depleted T cells, or PBMCs.

This CDR3 spans 15 amino acids. Trimming pared 2 bases from V and 9 bases from J, leaving 14 bases between. Germline V gene lookup returns CDR1 MDHEN and CDR2 SYDVKM. Per the study methods: Amplification with reference gene primers provided the estimates of nucleated cell counts. Produced via immunoSEQ multiplex PCR; TCRdb's table is partial and in-frame only. V, J and clone size derive from that table, while D and trimming were established from the DNA sequence. Of 110,000 to 150,000 clones listed, almost 90% are singletons. The receptor comes from an older woman with acute or convalescent COVID-19. The chain employs TRBV28 and TRBJ1-6; unclear D gene. Material for sequencing was peripheral blood. The CDR3 nucleotides read TGTGCCAGCAGTTTAGGCAGTCCAGGTAGTTCACCCCTCCACTTT. This sequence encodes CASSLGSPGSSPLHF. Full variable domain (rest looked up from reference TRBV28 and TRBJ1-6): DVKVTQSSRYLVKRTGEKVFLECVQDMDHENMFWYRQDPGLGLRLIYFSYDVKMKEKGDIPEGYSVSREKKERFSLILESASTNQTSMYLCASSLGSPGSSPLHFGNGTRLTVT.